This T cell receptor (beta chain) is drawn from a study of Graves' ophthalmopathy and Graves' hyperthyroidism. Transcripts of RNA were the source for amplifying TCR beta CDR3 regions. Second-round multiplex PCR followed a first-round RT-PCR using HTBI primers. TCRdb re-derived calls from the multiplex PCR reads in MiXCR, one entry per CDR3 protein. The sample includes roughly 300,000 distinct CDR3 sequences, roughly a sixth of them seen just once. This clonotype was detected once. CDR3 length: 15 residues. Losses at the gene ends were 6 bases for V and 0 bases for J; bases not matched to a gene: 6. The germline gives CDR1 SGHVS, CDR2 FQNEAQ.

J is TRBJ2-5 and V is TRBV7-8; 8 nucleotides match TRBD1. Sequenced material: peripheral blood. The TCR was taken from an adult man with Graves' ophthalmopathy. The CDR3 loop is CASSRDRRHQETQYF. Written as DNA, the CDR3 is TGTGCCAGCAGTAGGGACAGGCGACACCAAGAGACCCAGTACTTC. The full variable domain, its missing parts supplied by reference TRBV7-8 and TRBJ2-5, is GAGVSQSPRYKVAKRGQDVALRCDPISGHVSLFWYQQALGQGPEFLTYFQNEAQLDKSGLPSDRFFAERPEGSVSTLKIQRTQQEDSAVYLCASSRDRRHQETQYFGPGTRLLVL.